The rows below give T cell receptor beta chains drawn from one sample of a study of cytomegalovirus exposure and HLA in healthy donors. Sequenced by immunoSEQ multiplex PCR; TCRdb stores in-frame clones only, minus some. The sample lists approximately 170,000 clones, roughly 80% occurring once. Specimen: PBMCs. All receptors come from a man aged 45-65 years in good health and CMV-seropositive. Both conserved end residues are part of each CDR3. D genes are given only for firm matches. Only part of the rows carry a size: once, few, many, or a class if the clone is expanded.

d_call	j_call	clone_size	v_call	cdr3_nt	cdr3_aa
TRBD1	TRBJ2-3	-	TRBV5-1	TGCGCCAGCAGCTCGACCGGGACAGTCCCAGATACGCAGTATTTT	CASSSTGTVPDTQYF
TRBD1	TRBJ1-5	-	TRBV5-1	TGCGCCAGCAGCTTGGGGGACAGACATCAGCCCCAGCATTTT	CASSLGDRHQPQHF
-	TRBJ2-6	few	TRBV6-5	TGTGCCAGCAGTCAACAGGGACCTGGGGCCAACGTCCTGACTTTC	CASSQQGPGANVLTF
-	TRBJ1-1	-	TRBV6-5	TGTGCCAGCAGTACCACTGACAGCGCCGGCGAAGCTTTCTTT	CASSTTDSAGEAFF
TRBD2	TRBJ2-3	-	TRBV5-8	TGTGCCAGCAGCTTGGCCGTGTCTAGCGGGCCTGGAAGTACGCAGTATTTT	CASSLAVSSGPGSTQYF
TRBD2	TRBJ2-3	-	TRBV4-1	TGCGCCAGCAGCCAAGGGGTTCGATGGGGACTAGCGGGTCGTAGCACAGATACGCAGTATTTT	CASSQGVRWGLAGRSTDTQYF
TRBD2	TRBJ2-3	-	TRBV7-3	TGTGCCAGCAGCCCCATGGTAGCGGGGTACACAGATACGCAGTATTTT	CASSPMVAGYTDTQYF
-	TRBJ2-7	once	TRBV5-8	TGTGCCAGCAGCCCGAAACCTCGACTAGTTTTCGAGCAGTACTTC	CASSPKPRLVFEQYF
TRBD1	TRBJ2-3	-	TRBV7-3	TGTGCCAGCAGCTTAGAAGGGGGCACGGGTGATACGCAGTATTTT	CASSLEGGTGDTQYF
TRBD2	TRBJ2-2	-	TRBV28	TGTGCCAGCCCCCCTTCGGCGGGGGACACCGGGGAGCTGTTTTTT	CASPPSAGDTGELFF
TRBD1	TRBJ2-7	few	TRBV29-1	TGCAGCGTTGGAGGGGGCAACGAGCAGTACTTC	CSVGGGNEQYF
-	TRBJ2-2	-	TRBV28	TGTGCCAGCAGTTTTGACTTAGTTACCCGGGAGCTGTTTTTT	CASSFDLVTRELFF
-	TRBJ2-7	-	TRBV28	TGTGCCAGCGGGACGGGACTCGGACGGTACGAGCAGTACTTC	CASGTGLGRYEQYF
TRBD2	TRBJ2-5	-	TRBV2	TGTGCCAGCAGAGGGCGGGGGGGCATGGAGACCCAGTACTTC	CASRGRGGMETQYF
TRBD1	TRBJ2-7	-	TRBV4-1	TGCGCCAGCAGCCAAATCTTGACAGGGGGGAACTACGAGCAGTACTTC	CASSQILTGGNYEQYF
TRBD1	TRBJ1-1	-	TRBV9	TGTGCCAGCAGCGTAACGACAGGGAGCACTGAAGCTTTCTTT	CASSVTTGSTEAFF
TRBD1	TRBJ2-7	-	TRBV19	TGTGCCAGTAGTATTCGGGACAGGGATCCCGAGCAGTACTTC	CASSIRDRDPEQYF
-	TRBJ2-5	-	TRBV19	TGTGCCAGCAGAGATGCGGGCAGGCAAGAGACCCAGTACTTC	CASRDAGRQETQYF
TRBD2	TRBJ2-7	-	TRBV5-4	TGTGCCAGCAGCTTGGACTTGGGACTAGCGGGAGGTCGATTC	CASSLDLGLAGGRF
TRBD1	TRBJ1-4	-	TRBV6-5	TGTGCCAGCAGTTACCGCGAGGGGGCAAACCTTTCTTTT	CASSYREGANLSF
-	TRBJ1-2	-	TRBV7-2	TGTGCCAGCAGCTTATCGGATGCGGGTTCGGATGGCTACACCTTC	CASSLSDAGSDGYTF
-	TRBJ2-7	-	TRBV5-1	TGCGCCAGCAGCTGGGCAGGGACCTACGAGCAGTACTTC	CASSWAGTYEQYF
-	TRBJ2-3	-	TRBV28	TGTGCCAGCTCGAACGCGGAGGTTCTCTCTAGCACAGATACGCAGTATTTT	CASSNAEVLSSTDTQYF